Below are 26 T cell receptor beta chains sequenced from a single sample in a study of T cell responses to AZD1222 COVID-19 vaccine. Data came from immunoSEQ multiplex PCR; TCRdb stores just in-frame clones and leaves some out. The data show about 140,000 clones, 92% seen once. The sequences come from peripheral blood, collected on day 0 of AZD1222 vaccination. The receptors come from an adult in good health.

The chain combines TRBV5-5 with TRBJ1-3; no definite D call. Looked up from germline, CDR1 is SGHKS and CDR2 is YYEKEE (reference sequence). V shed 3 bases and J shed 0 bases, with 10 bases lying between them. CDR3 length: 15 residues. The CDR3 bases are TGTGCCAGCAGCTGGGGATCTATCTCTGGAAACACCATATATTTT. Its translation: CASSWGSISGNTIYF.

This rearrangement joins TRBV6-2 or TRBV6-3 to TRBJ1-6, with D unresolved. CDR3 length equals 13 residues. The ends were cut back, 2 bases at V and 6 bases at J, with 5 bases in the middle. Germline V lookup: CDR1 MNHEY, CDR2 SVGEGT. CDR3 sequence: CASSYAPNSPLHF. For the CDR3, the DNA is TGTGCCAGCAGTTACGCTCCTAATTCACCCCTCCACTTT.

This clone occurred once. This chain connects TRBV11-2 to TRBJ2-7; D unresolved. This CDR3 contains 11 residues. Germline loops: CDR1 SGHAT, CDR2 FQNNGV. Trimming removed 1 base at V and 6 bases at J, with 4 bases between. The CDR3 DNA reads TGTGCCAGCAGCTTAGTAGCCGAGCAGTACTTC. Its protein product is CASSLVAEQYF.

The genes are TRBV7-2 and TRBJ2-1, with D uncertain. The V gene lost 3 bases and the J gene lost 1 base, with 7 bases spanning the gap. Germline V gene sequence: CDR1 SGHTA, CDR2 FQGNSA. The CDR3 covers 14 residues. The CDR3 protein is CASSLGWSYNEQFF. In DNA form, the CDR3 reads TGTGCCAGCAGCTTGGGATGGTCCTACAATGAGCAGTTCTTC. Full variable domain (rest looked up from reference TRBV7-2 and TRBJ2-1): GAGVSQSPSNKVTEKGKDVELRCDPISGHTALYWYRQSLGQGLEFLIYFQGNSAPDKSGLPSDRFSAERTGGSVSTLTIQRTQQEDSAVYLCASSLGWSYNEQFFGPGTRLTVL.

This clone appeared once. The chain is built from TRBV28 and TRBJ1-6; 7 bases are shared with TRBD1. The germline CDR1 and CDR2 sequences are MDHEN and SYDVKM. J gave up 10 bases and V 4 bases, and 10 bases lay outside the gene matches. The CDR3 spans 15 residues. The CDR3 sequence: CASSSRGIGWSPLHF. For the CDR3, the DNA is TGTGCCAGCAGTTCCAGGGGGATCGGTTGGTCACCCCTCCACTTT.

The chain links TRBV20-1 to TRBJ1-6, with 8 bases identical to TRBD1. This CDR3 is built from 15 residues. The ends lost 4 bases at V and 6 bases at J; junction bases unmatched: 8. Germline CDR1 and CDR2: DFQATT and SNEGSKA (reference sequence). The CDR3 DNA is TGCAGTGCTACTGAAACGGGACAGGCTAATTCACCCCTCCACTTT. It yields the protein CSATETGQANSPLHF.

The chain uses TRBV10-1 and TRBJ1-5; unclear D gene. This CDR3 has 14 amino acids. V shed 2 bases and J shed 3 bases, with 8 bases lying between them. The germline CDR1 and CDR2 sequences are WNHNN and SYGVQD (reference sequence). This CDR3 reads CASSEARINQPQHF. The CDR3, as DNA: TGCGCCAGCAGTGAGGCTCGGATCAATCAGCCCCAGCATTTT.

V gene TRBV6-5 combines with J gene TRBJ1-1; maybe TRBD1 (5 bases). V lost 0 bases and J 5 bases, leaving 13 bases between the germline ends. Germline V gene lookup returns CDR1 MNHEY and CDR2 SVGAGI. This CDR3 is 15 amino acids long. In nucleotides, the CDR3 is TGTGCCAGCAGTTACTCCGGGGGAAGAGGGACTGAAGCTTTCTTT. The encoded protein is CASSYSGGRGTEAFF.

CDR3 loop: CASSQTGQGRNSNQPQHF. Here the CDR3 DNA reads TGTGCCAGCAGCCAAACCGGACAGGGCCGAAATAGCAATCAGCCCCAGCATTTT. V is TRBV14 and J is TRBJ1-5, with 8 bases identical to TRBD1. Germline lookup yields CDR1 SGHDN and CDR2 FVKESK. With 2 bases clipped from V and 0 bases from J, the junction kept 9 bases outside the gene matches. The CDR3 is 18 amino acids. Full variable domain (remainder filled in from reference TRBV14 and TRBJ1-5): EAGVTQFPSHSVIEKGQTVTLRCDPISGHDNLYWYRRVMGKEIKFLLHFVKESKQDESGMPNNRFLAERTGGTYSTLKVQPAELEDSGVYFCASSQTGQGRNSNQPQHFGDGTRLSIL.

This rearrangement joins TRBV2 to TRBJ2-7; TRBD1 is a possible D gene (6 bases). Germline V lookup: CDR1 SNHLY, CDR2 FYNNEI. V lost 8 bases and J 4 bases, leaving 15 bases between the germline ends. This CDR3 spans 13 amino acids. The CDR3: CASQGTGNYEQYF. DNA of the CDR3: TGTGCCAGCCAGGGGACGGGAAATTACGAGCAGTACTTC.

The rearrangement uses TRBV5-4 and TRBJ1-1; D is uncertain. Trimming stripped 0 bases from V and 2 bases from J, with 11 bases between. The germline CDR1 and CDR2 sequences are SGHNT and YYREEE (reference sequence). The CDR3 has 15 residues. The CDR3 spells CASSLAFGSNTEAFF. The CDR3 DNA is TGTGCCAGCAGCTTGGCCTTCGGTTCTAACACTGAAGCTTTCTTT.

The chain links TRBV28 to TRBJ1-2; D is possibly TRBD1 (6 bases). The germline gives CDR1 MDHEN, CDR2 SYDVKM. The ends were cut back, 11 bases at V and 13 bases at J, with 23 bases in the middle. The CDR3 runs to 12 residues. DNA for the CDR3: TGTGCCCACCAAAAGAGGGGGGGGCCGCCCACCTTC. Protein sequence: CAHQKRGGPPTF.

In its sample, this clone was seen once. The sample carries other DNA sequences with the same CDR3. J is TRBJ2-5 and V is TRBV5-1; TRBD2 matches at 13 bases. Germline V lookup: CDR1 SGHRS, CDR2 YFSETQ. CDR3 length: 13 residues. J lost 5 bases, V lost 7 bases, and 2 bases had no gene match. This chain's CDR3 is CASGLAGEETQYF. The CDR3 nucleotides read TGCGCCAGCGGACTAGCGGGAGAGGAGACCCAGTACTTC.

The chain joins TRBV28 to TRBJ2-3; D perhaps matches TRBD2 (5 bases). The V end lost 6 bases, the J end lost 3 bases, and 10 bases lay between the germline ends. The CDR3 spans 13 residues. CDR1 is MDHEN, CDR2 SYDVKM, per germline. CDR3 DNA: TGTGCCAGCAGCCAAGAGGGTACAGATACGCAGTATTTT. It translates to CASSQEGTDTQYF.

The gene calls are TRBV5-4 and TRBJ2-1, with 12 bases matching TRBD1. V dropped 6 bases and J dropped 8; count of bases not matched to a gene: 18. The CDR3 is 18 residues long. From germline, CDR1 is SGHNT and CDR2 YYREEE (reference sequence). CDR3 sequence (DNA): TGTGCCAGCAACCAAGGCGGGGTAGGGACAGGGGGCTTATATGAGCAGTTCTTC. As protein: CASNQGGVGTGGLYEQFF.

The chain is built from TRBV4-2 and TRBJ2-3; 10 positions match TRBD2. CDR1 and CDR2 from the germline V gene are LGHNA and YNFKEQ. Unmatched junction bases numbered 13, after V lost 8 bases and J lost 2 bases. CDR3 length equals 17 residues. The CDR3 DNA sequence: TGTGCCAGCGCTAAGACCACTAGCGGGATAAACACAGATACGCAGTATTTT. It encodes CASAKTTSGINTDTQYF.

The genes are TRBV7-9 and TRBJ2-2, with 11 bases lining up with TRBD1. Germline V CDR1 and CDR2: SEHNR, FQNEAQ (reference sequence). The CDR3 spans 16 residues. The ends lost 5 bases at V and 3 bases at J; junction bases unmatched: 5. CDR3 sequence reads: CASSTRTGGDTGELFF. The CDR3 DNA sequence: TGTGCCAGCAGCACCCGGACAGGGGGCGACACCGGGGAGCTGTTTTTT.

This clone was counted a single time. The chain links TRBV6-4 to TRBJ2-2, with 10 bases aligning to TRBD1. Trimming removed 5 bases from V and 8 bases from J; junction bases left unmatched: 14. Germline CDR1 and CDR2: MRHNA and SNTAGT. CDR3 length: 17 amino acids. The CDR3 nucleotides read TGTGCCAGCAGTAAAACACGGGACAGGGGTTCGTCGGGGGAGCTGTTTTTT. Amino acid sequence: CASSKTRDRGSSGELFF.

The V and J genes are TRBV7-2 and TRBJ1-2; tentatively, D is TRBD1 (6 bases). CDR1 is SGHTA, CDR2 FQGNSA, per germline. CDR3 size: 17 residues. The germline V and J ends were trimmed by 4 bases and 4 bases, with 22 bases remaining between them. Here the CDR3 reads CASSSPQGLDSGYGYTF. The CDR3 DNA reads TGTGCCAGCAGCTCCCCACAGGGACTCGACTCGGGCTATGGCTACACCTTC.

The V and J genes are TRBV7-9 and TRBJ2-5, with D unresolved. CDR3 length equals 17 residues. V was cut by 2 bases and J by 4 bases, with 20 bases left in between. Germline V gene data show CDR1 as SEHNR and CDR2 as FQNEAQ (reference sequence). As DNA, the CDR3 is TGTGCCAGCAGCTTACACATTGGGCTTCTCAGGCGAGAGACCCAGTACTTC. Translation: CASSLHIGLLRRETQYF.

This rearrangement joins TRBV5-1 to TRBJ2-5; D perhaps matches TRBD1 (5 bases). CDR1 SGHRS and CDR2 YFSETQ come from the germline V gene. This CDR3 comprises 13 residues. The V and J ends lost 3 bases and 4 bases respectively, with 10 bases between them. The CDR3, as DNA: TGCGCCAGCAGCTGGACAACGGGAGAGACCCAGTACTTC. Translated, it gives CASSWTTGETQYF.

The chain uses TRBV3-1 (or the pseudogene TRBV3-2) and TRBJ1-1, with TRBD1 matching 9 bases. There are 16 residues in the CDR3. The V gene end was trimmed by 2 bases and the J gene end by 6 bases; junction bases not matched to a gene: 10. CDR1 is LGHDT and CDR2 is YNNKEL in the germline V gene (reference sequence). The CDR3 DNA reads as TGTGCCAGCAGCCAAAGAGGGACAGGGCTTTTTCCTGAAGCTTTCTTT. It is translated as CASSQRGTGLFPEAFF.

V usage is TRBV15 and J usage is TRBJ2-5, with D perhaps matching TRBD1 or TRBD2 (5 bases each). V was cut by 4 bases and J by 1 base, with 7 bases left in between. This CDR3 has 13 amino acids. Germline CDR1 reads LNHNV; CDR2 reads YYDKDF (reference sequence). The CDR3 spells CATSMGTQETQYF. As DNA, the CDR3 is TGTGCCACCAGCATGGGGACCCAAGAGACCCAGTACTTC.

CDR3 in amino acids: CASSPGGNYGYTF. DNA for the CDR3: TGTGCCAGCAGCCCCGGGGGAAACTATGGCTACACCTTC. This chain uses TRBV5-4 with TRBJ1-2; possible D gene TRBD1, 5 bases. Germline V gene lookup returns CDR1 SGHNT and CDR2 YYREEE (reference sequence). Deletions cut 4 bases from V and 2 bases from J, with 9 bases between. This CDR3 comprises 13 residues.

The genes are TRBV29-1 and TRBJ2-2; D perhaps matches TRBD1 (6 bases). This CDR3 comprises 14 residues. V gave up 5 bases and J gave up 2 bases, with 12 bases separating them. Germline lookup yields CDR1 SQVTM and CDR2 ANQGSEA. The CDR3 DNA reads as TGCAGCGTTTTCAAGGGGGTAAACACCGGGGAGCTGTTTTTT. It codes for CSVFKGVNTGELFF.

The chain is built from TRBV24-1 and TRBJ2-4; 8 bases agree with TRBD1. The CDR3 totals 18 residues. Germline V gene sequence: CDR1 KGHDR, CDR2 SFDVKD. Unmatched junction bases numbered 14, after V lost 3 bases and J lost 5 bases. The CDR3 DNA reads TGTGCCACCAGTGATAACGGACAGGGTGATGGGAGACAAAACATTCAGTACTTC. It translates to CATSDNGQGDGRQNIQYF.